The present TCR beta chain was sequenced within a study of blood T cells in healthy people across ages. V was pared by 5 bases and J by 4 bases, with 10 bases of the junction left unmatched. There are 15 residues in the CDR3. CDR1 and CDR2 (germline): SGHTA, FQGNSA. A few counts support this clonotype. Primers used in a second PCR of roughly 7 to 12 cycles were a sample-barcoded 5' primer and a J-beta primer mix. TCRdb reprocessed the 5' RACE reads with MiXCR, giving one entry per CDR3 protein. The data hold 700,000 or so distinct CDR3 sequences, with approximately 40% observed a single time. The gene calls are TRBV7-2 and TRBJ2-5; 7 bases match TRBD2. Material: blood. This TCR came from an older man in good health. Written as DNA, the CDR3 is TGTGCCAGCAGCGGAATGAGGGGAGGGCCAGAGACCCAGTACTTC. Protein product: CASSGMRGGPETQYF.